Following are 22 T cell receptor beta chains from one sample sequenced in a study of response to subunit inactivated influenza vaccine. MiXCR was run by TCRdb on the RT-PCR reads, yielding one entry per CDR3 protein. Of about 530,000 distinct CDR3 sequences in the sample, approximately 12% are singletons; the top ten hold around 13%. The sequences come from PBMCs from blood, collected 35 to 45 days after vaccination. These receptors originate from a man aged 50 or older who received an inactivated influenza vaccine.

This clonotype was counted only a few times. The J gene is TRBJ1-6, the V gene TRBV3-1; no definite D call. Germline loops: CDR1 LGHDT, CDR2 YNNKEL (reference sequence). V was shortened by 0 bases and J by 5 bases, with 5 bases between the two germline ends. CDR3 length: 14 residues. In nucleotides, the CDR3 is TGTGCCAGCAGCCAAGAACAGAATAATTCACCCCTCCACTTT. Translating gives CASSQEQNNSPLHF.

This clonotype occurred many times. The genes are TRBV12-3 or TRBV12-4 and TRBJ2-7; tentative D call: TRBD1 (6 bases). Trimming took off 5 bases at V and 6 bases at J, with 11 bases between the two ends. The CDR3 contains 12 residues. This CDR3 is CASSGTGFEQYF. CDR3 in DNA: TGTGCCAGCAGTGGAACAGGGTTCGAGCAGTACTTC.

This chain uses TRBV9 with TRBJ2-4; D unclear. There are 14 residues in the CDR3. The V end lost 4 bases, the J end lost 9 bases, and 17 bases lay between the germline ends. From germline, CDR1 is SGDLS and CDR2 YYNGEE. The CDR3 sequence: CASSLTDGRSIQYF. For the CDR3, the DNA is TGTGCCAGCAGCCTCACAGATGGAAGGTCCATTCAGTACTTC.

This clonotype showed up just a few times. This chain uses TRBV7-9 with TRBJ1-2; D call uncertain. In germline, CDR1 is SEHNR, CDR2 FQNEAQ (reference sequence). The CDR3 spans 15 residues. V was trimmed by 0 bases and J by 4 bases, leaving 12 bases between them. The CDR3 loop is CASSLAGLGSYGYTF. Written as DNA, the CDR3 is TGTGCCAGCAGCTTAGCCGGGCTGGGGTCCTATGGCTACACCTTC.

This rearrangement joins TRBV19 to TRBJ2-3, with D perhaps TRBD1 (6 bases). The CDR3 extends over 17 amino acids. Trimming took 4 bases from V and 4 from J, leaving 21 bases between them. Germline CDR1 and CDR2: LNHDA and SQIVND (reference sequence). This chain's CDR3 is CASSTSGTLRAADTQYF. As DNA, the CDR3 is TGTGCCAGTAGTACCTCGGGGACATTAAGAGCAGCAGATACGCAGTATTTT.

V is TRBV5-1 and J is TRBJ2-7; 7 bases align to TRBD1. Germline loops: CDR1 SGHRS, CDR2 YFSETQ. The J segment lost 0 bases and the V segment lost 5 bases, leaving 5 bases of the junction unmatched. The CDR3 consists of 14 residues. In DNA, the CDR3 is TGCGCCAGCAGTATAGACAGGGACTCCTACGAGCAGTACTTC. It specifies CASSIDRDSYEQYF.

This clonotype has more than one count but fewer than ten. The chain has TRBV28 and TRBJ2-3; 8 nucleotides agree with TRBD1. From germline, CDR1 is MDHEN and CDR2 SYDVKM. Trimming cost V 6 bases and J 1 base; bases outside gene matches: 6. The CDR3 runs 15 residues. The CDR3 DNA sequence: TGTGCCAGCAGACTGGGACAGGTTCGCACAGATACGCAGTATTTT. As protein: CASRLGQVRTDTQYF. Full variable domain (missing parts from reference TRBV28 and TRBJ2-3): DVKVTQSSRYLVKRTGEKVFLECVQDMDHENMFWYRQDPGLGLRLIYFSYDVKMKEKGDIPEGYSVSREKKERFSLILESASTNQTSMYLCASRLGQVRTDTQYFGPGTRLTVL.

Ten or more counts support this clonotype. The chain joins TRBV30 to TRBJ2-2; 8 nucleotides line up with TRBD2. The CDR3 loop spans 15 amino acids. Losses at the gene ends were 0 bases for V and 4 bases for J; bases not matched to a gene: 4. The germline gives CDR1 GTSNPN, CDR2 SVGIG (reference sequence). The CDR3 is CAWSVRGTSTGELFF. CDR3 nucleotide sequence: TGTGCCTGGAGTGTACGGGGGACTAGCACCGGGGAGCTGTTTTTT.

There are many counts of this clonotype. The gene calls are TRBV12-3 or TRBV12-4 and TRBJ1-1; D might be TRBD1 (5 bases). Deletions cut 3 bases from V and 5 bases from J, with 10 bases between. The CDR3 length is 13 residues. The CDR3 DNA follows: TGTGCCAGCAGTTTCGGGACGGCGACTGAAGCTTTCTTT. It codes for CASSFGTATEAFF.

This clonotype was seen a handful of times. The genes are TRBV20-1 and TRBJ1-5; D unclear. Germline values: CDR1 DFQATT, CDR2 SNEGSKA (reference sequence). This CDR3 region has 13 residues. V was cut by 6 bases and J by 0 bases, with 9 bases left in between. The CDR3 DNA is TGCAGTGCCCAAGATTATAGCAATCAGCCCCAGCATTTT. It specifies CSAQDYSNQPQHF.

There are a few counts of this clonotype. The chain carries TRBV12-3 or TRBV12-4 and TRBJ2-3, with 9 nucleotides matching TRBD2. J was trimmed by 4 bases and V by 3 bases; bases with no gene match: 5. CDR3 length equals 15 residues. This CDR3 is CASSFSGSGSDTQYF. Written as DNA, the CDR3 is TGTGCCAGCAGTTTTAGCGGGAGTGGATCAGATACGCAGTATTTT.

The chain links TRBV12-3 or TRBV12-4 to TRBJ2-1; 7 nucleotides line up with TRBD2. With V trimmed by 7 bases and J by 1 base, 7 bases remained unmatched. The CDR3 totals 15 residues. CDR3 nucleotide sequence: TGTGCCAGCAACCGAGCGGGGCGATCCTACAATGAGCAGTTCTTC. Protein: CASNRAGRSYNEQFF.

The rearrangement joins TRBV20-1 to TRBJ1-5, with D maybe TRBD1 (6 bases). This CDR3 is 15 amino acids long. V lost 0 bases and J lost 2, with 11 bases in between. Looked up from germline, CDR1 is DFQATT and CDR2 is SNEGSKA (reference sequence). DNA of the CDR3: TGCAGTGCTAGAGATCCATCAGGGGGCAATCAGCCCCAGCATTTT. This codes for CSARDPSGGNQPQHF.

The sample holds a few counts of this clonotype. This chain uses TRBV6-1 with TRBJ2-7; 9 bases map to TRBD1. The CDR3 is made up of 15 amino acids. Germline V gene lookup returns CDR1 MNHNS and CDR2 SASEGT. The J segment lost 6 bases and the V segment lost 6 bases, leaving 12 bases of the junction unmatched. The CDR3 reads CASSQTGTGSSEQYF. The CDR3 nucleotides read TGTGCCAGCAGCCAGACCGGGACAGGGAGCTCCGAGCAGTACTTC.

The V and J genes are TRBV6-2 or TRBV6-3 and TRBJ1-5, with 7 bases that match TRBD1. The CDR3 runs to 15 residues. The V gene end was trimmed by 4 bases and the J gene end by 6 bases; junction bases not matched to a gene: 9. Germline V gives CDR1 MNHEY, CDR2 SVGEGT. CDR3 in amino acids: CASSSRQGWVQPQHF. Written as DNA, the CDR3 is TGTGCCAGCAGTTCTCGACAGGGCTGGGTTCAGCCCCAGCATTTT.

This clonotype was counted at least ten times. This chain joins TRBV6-1 and TRBJ1-2, with 11 bases aligning to TRBD1. Germline lookup yields CDR1 MNHNS and CDR2 SASEGT. There are 16 residues in the CDR3. The V and J ends lost 6 bases and 2 bases, in that order; junction bases with no gene match: 8. In DNA form, the CDR3 reads TGTGCCAGCAGCCCCGGACAGGGGGCGACCAACTATGGCTACACCTTC. It yields the protein CASSPGQGATNYGYTF.

About this clonotype: One end of the junction varies from germline; a read error may be responsible. The chain is built from TRBV4-3 and TRBJ1-1, with a weak D call TRBD1 (6 bases). The CDR3 has 15 residues. Per germline, CDR1 LGHNA and CDR2 YSLEER. The chain's CDR3 is CASSQGASGTTESFF. The DNA of the CDR3 is TGCGCCAGCAGCCAAGGCGCCAGCGGGACAACTGAATCTTTCTTT.

The table lists this clonotype with a count of one. The chain combines TRBV5-1 with TRBJ1-1; D ambiguous. Germline V gene lookup returns CDR1 SGHRS and CDR2 YFSETQ. Trimming cost V 5 bases and J 3 bases, with 11 bases left between them. The CDR3 runs 13 residues. The CDR3 DNA reads as TGCGCCAGCAGAACTGACACCGACACTGAAGCTTTCTTT. It codes for CASRTDTDTEAFF.

The V call is TRBV20-1, the J call TRBJ1-6, with D possibly TRBD1 on 5 matching bases. V lost 0 bases to trimming and J lost 7 bases, with 13 bases between them. CDR1 DFQATT and CDR2 SNEGSKA come from the germline V gene (reference sequence). This CDR3 comprises 15 residues. The DNA for the CDR3 is TGCAGTGCTAGAGATTGGGACGCTAGGAATTCACCCCTCCACTTT. This translates into CSARDWDARNSPLHF.

This clonotype was picked up a small number of times. This chain links TRBV5-1 with TRBJ2-5; D is possibly TRBD1 or TRBD2 (6 bases each). This CDR3 spans 16 amino acids. V dropped 6 bases and J dropped 0 bases, with 18 bases sitting between them. CDR1 is SGHRS and CDR2 is YFSETQ in the germline V gene. Here the CDR3 DNA reads TGCGCCAGCACCGGAGGGGGGAGTTGGTACCAAGAGACCCAGTACTTC. It specifies CASTGGGSWYQETQYF.

This clonotype was found a few times. CDR3 sequence reads: CASSPTGKSNQPQHF. The CDR3 DNA reads as TGCGCCAGCAGCCCGACAGGCAAAAGCAATCAGCCCCAGCATTTT. This rearrangement joins TRBV4-1 to TRBJ1-5; D possibly corresponds to TRBD1 (6 bases). V dropped 4 bases and J dropped 1 base, with 11 bases sitting between them. This CDR3 spans 15 amino acids. Germline V gene data show CDR1 as MGHRA and CDR2 as YSYEKL.

The chain has TRBV7-2 and TRBJ2-4, with a tentative D call TRBD1 (5 bases). Germline V gene data show CDR1 as SGHTA and CDR2 as FQGNSA. V dropped 3 bases and J dropped 9 bases, with 12 bases sitting between them. CDR3 size: 13 residues. The CDR3 bases are TGTGCCAGCAGCTTTCCAGGGAAGGTCATTCAGTACTTC. It codes for CASSFPGKVIQYF.